This TCR beta chain was recorded in a study of follicular helper T cells after annual influenza vaccination. Notes on this clone: Its antigen is unknown.

Only in-frame clones appear in the TCRdb table, and some are missing; sequencing was by immunoSEQ multiplex PCR. The table includes several hundred clones, around 89% detected once. Study findings and constraints: Yearly vaccinations repeatedly recalled conserved clonotypes in ICOS+CD38+ cTfh. ICOS-CD38- cTfh most often held earlier Day 7 ICOS+CD38+ clones.

Time point specified: 2013-2014 season, 7 days after vaccination. Between about 35 and 110 mL of blood was drawn per time point. Sorted cTfh were non-naive CD4+CXCR5+PD-1+, either ICOS+CD38+ or ICOS-CD38-. The V and J ends lost 1 base and 5 bases, in that order; junction bases with no gene match: 4. Germline CDR1 KGHSH, CDR2 LQKENI. The CDR3 spans 15 residues. The V gene is TRBV18, the J gene TRBJ2-2, with 7 bases that match TRBD1. This sequence originates from an adult who received the influenza vaccine. The material sequenced was CXCR5+ CD38+ circulating T follicular helper cells from blood, taken 7 days after influenza vaccination. The subset denotes: circulating Tfh, non-naive CD4+CXCR5+PD-1+ (ICOS+CD38+ or ICOS-CD38-). CDR3 DNA: TGTGCCAGCTCACCACGACAGGGTGGAACCGGGGAGCTGTTTTTT. It translates to CASSPRQGGTGELFF.